This T cell receptor (beta chain) was sequenced for a study of PD-1 blockade in classical Hodgkin lymphoma (dated by TCRdb to 2018 to 2021). In the study overall: Nivolumab dosing was 3 mg/kg intravenously every 2 weeks, continuing until either disease progression or unacceptable toxicity. The study used CyTOF and TCR beta sequencing to define a peripheral blood immune signature of response to PD-1 blockade in classical Hodgkin lymphoma.

The sample's time point, from its label and the paper: cycle 4 day 1 (C4D1), after less than 7 weeks of nivolumab. Every trial patient had relapsed following autologous stem cell transplantation, and prior brentuximab vedotin exposure was what differed among cohorts A, B and C. The trial cohort was composed of about 60 patients with relapsed/refractory classical Hodgkin lymphoma, for whom complete response, partial response or progressive disease was recorded as best overall response. Single-agent nivolumab was administered to trial patients in the multi-cohort phase II CheckMate 205 trial. An independent review committee assessed best overall response using the 2007 International Working Group response criteria. PBMCs from the trial were collected at three points: immediately before nivolumab initiation (C1D1), and during therapy at cycle 2 day 1 and cycle 4 day 1. Peripheral blood was collected in 8 mL Vacutainer Cell Preparation Tubes, from which PBMCs were isolated by centrifugation and then cryopreserved.

General study outcomes and caveats: The study was restricted to a single clinical trial cohort, and the causes of repertoire differences, possibly disease activity or prior therapy, were left undefined. Trial patients with a complete response had baseline diversity similar to that of newly diagnosed patients, while partial responders and progressors had significantly lower diversity. Patients starting nivolumab less than 1 year after ASCT had lower diversity and were excluded from later analyses to avoid confounding by immune reconstitution. A significant rise by C4D1 was seen in CD4+ but not CD8+ TCR diversity (p=0.0027 vs p=0.16), with the rise being most apparent in complete responders (p=0.02). Newly diagnosed patients were reported to have lower baseline TCR diversity than healthy donors, and relapsed/refractory patients were reported to have lower baseline TCR diversity still.

This clone was observed a few times. Its antigen is currently not known. One base away there is no much larger clone; base qualities are not given. The germline V gene (reference sequence) provides CDR1 SEHNR and CDR2 FQNEAQ. V is pared back by 7 bases and J by 8 bases, with 8 bases lying between the germline termini. The CDR3 numbers 10 residues from cysteine through phenylalanine. Only the CDR3 DNA stays, 30 bases, in frame from base 1. Genomic DNA was extracted with the Qiagen DNeasy kit from unsorted PBMCs and from negatively selected CD4+ and CD8+ fractions. TCR beta CDR3 regions were subjected to amplification by immunoSEQ multiplex PCR with primers that anneal to V and J segments. A synthetic immune receptor repertoire was used to minimize amplification bias, and any residual bias was removed computationally once sequencing was done. Processing in the source paper ran as follows. Custom Python scripts were used to quantify repertoire diversity as the Shannon entropy index. Unsorted, CD4+ and CD8+ repertoires were analyzed separately, except for combined analyses in which CD4+ and CD8+ sequences were merged in silico. A clone counted as expanded when the clone's frequency after treatment rose at least 2-fold relative to C1D1, and clones undetected at baseline were given a pseudocount of 0.5. Clones with 0 or 1 copy at C1D1 were defined as singleton clones, while clones with 2 or more copies were defined as non-singleton clones. By matching protein sequences in sorted samples from the same patient, clones expanded in unsorted samples were annotated as CD4+, CD8+ or unknown. Wilcoxon tests were applied to paired samples to test diversity changes from C1D1 to C4D1. The table comes from immuneACCESS by way of TCRdb, which keeps in-frame sequences with V and J called. Part of the clones is missing from these tables; in studies checked, under half for an unresolved V gene and the rest for unknown reasons. V and J calls and clone size are given by that table; D and trimming were obtained from the DNA. Here the sample has 100,000 or so clones; under 95% occur a single time. The ten largest clonotypes hold just under 2% of the sample.

The source material was peripheral blood mononuclear cells (PBMCs), sampled before the fourth cycle of nivolumab. The rearrangement joined TRBV7-9 to TRBJ1-2, with the D gene too uncertain to name. The receptor comes from a human donor with classical Hodgkin lymphoma. The CDR3 here reads CASTQRGYTF. At the DNA level, the sequence is TGTGCCAGCACCCAGAGAGGCTACACCTTC.